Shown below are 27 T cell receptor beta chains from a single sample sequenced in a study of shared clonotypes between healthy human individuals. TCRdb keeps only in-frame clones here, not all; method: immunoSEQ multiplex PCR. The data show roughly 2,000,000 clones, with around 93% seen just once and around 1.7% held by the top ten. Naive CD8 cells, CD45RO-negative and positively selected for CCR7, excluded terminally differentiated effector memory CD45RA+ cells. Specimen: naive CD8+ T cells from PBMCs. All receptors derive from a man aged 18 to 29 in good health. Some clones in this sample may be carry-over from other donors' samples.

The CDR3 here is CASSNDLAGDEQYF. The CDR3 nucleotides are TGTGCCAGCTCAAACGATCTAGCGGGAGACGAGCAGTACTTC. The chain employs TRBV27 and TRBJ2-7; 10 bases match TRBD2. Per germline, CDR1 MNHEY and CDR2 SMNVEV (reference sequence). V trimming: 8 bases; J trimming: 5 bases; junction bases outside the gene matches: 9. This CDR3 has 14 amino acids.

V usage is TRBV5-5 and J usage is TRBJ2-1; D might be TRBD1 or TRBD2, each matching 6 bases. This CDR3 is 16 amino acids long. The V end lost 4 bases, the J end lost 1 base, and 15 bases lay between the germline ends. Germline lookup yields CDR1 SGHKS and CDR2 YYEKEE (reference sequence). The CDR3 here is CASSPERRGSYNEQFF. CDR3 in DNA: TGTGCCAGCAGCCCCGAGAGGAGGGGGTCCTACAATGAGCAGTTCTTC.

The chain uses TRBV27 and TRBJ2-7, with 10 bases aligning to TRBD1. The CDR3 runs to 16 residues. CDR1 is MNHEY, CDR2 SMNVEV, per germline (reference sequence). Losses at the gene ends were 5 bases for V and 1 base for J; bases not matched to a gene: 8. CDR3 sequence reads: CASSPARDRGSYEQYF. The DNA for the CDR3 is TGTGCCAGCAGTCCTGCCCGGGACAGGGGATCCTACGAGCAGTACTTC.

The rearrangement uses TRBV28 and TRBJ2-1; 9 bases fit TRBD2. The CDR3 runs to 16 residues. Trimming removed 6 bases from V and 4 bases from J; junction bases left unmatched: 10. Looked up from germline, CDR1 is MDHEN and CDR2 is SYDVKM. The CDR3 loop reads CASSPSGRTLYNEQFF. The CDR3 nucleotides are TGTGCCAGCAGCCCCAGCGGGAGGACCCTTTACAATGAGCAGTTCTTC.

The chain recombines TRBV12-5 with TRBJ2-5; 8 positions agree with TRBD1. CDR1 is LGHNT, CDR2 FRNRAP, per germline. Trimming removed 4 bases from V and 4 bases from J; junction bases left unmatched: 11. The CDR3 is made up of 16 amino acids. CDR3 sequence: CASGYGTGGPGETQYF. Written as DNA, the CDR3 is TGTGCTAGTGGTTACGGGACAGGCGGTCCGGGAGAGACCCAGTACTTC.

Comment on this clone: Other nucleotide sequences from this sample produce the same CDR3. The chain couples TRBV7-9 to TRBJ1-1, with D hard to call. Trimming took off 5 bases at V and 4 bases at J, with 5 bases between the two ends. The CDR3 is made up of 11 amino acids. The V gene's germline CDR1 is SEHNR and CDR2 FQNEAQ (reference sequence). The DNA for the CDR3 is TGTGCCAGCAGCGGAGGCACTGAAGCTTTCTTT. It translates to CASSGGTEAFF.

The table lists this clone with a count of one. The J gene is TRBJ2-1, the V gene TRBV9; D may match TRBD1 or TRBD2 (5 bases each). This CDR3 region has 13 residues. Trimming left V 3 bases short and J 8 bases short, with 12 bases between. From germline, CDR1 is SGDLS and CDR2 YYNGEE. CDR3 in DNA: TGTGCCAGCAGCGATCCACGGGACGATGAGCAGTTCTTC. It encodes CASSDPRDDEQFF.

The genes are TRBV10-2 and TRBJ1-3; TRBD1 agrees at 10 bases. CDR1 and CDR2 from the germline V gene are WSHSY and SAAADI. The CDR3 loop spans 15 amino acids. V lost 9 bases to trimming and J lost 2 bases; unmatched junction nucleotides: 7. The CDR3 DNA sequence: TGCGCCAGGACGAGGGACAGGGGAACTGGAAACACCATATATTTT. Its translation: CARTRDRGTGNTIYF.

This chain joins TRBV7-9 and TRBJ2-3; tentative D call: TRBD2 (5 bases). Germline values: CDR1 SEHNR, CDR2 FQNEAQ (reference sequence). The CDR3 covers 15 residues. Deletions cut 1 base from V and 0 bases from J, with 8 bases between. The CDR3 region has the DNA TGTGCCAGCAGCTTAGAGGGCGGGAGCACAGATACGCAGTATTTT. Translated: CASSLEGGSTDTQYF.

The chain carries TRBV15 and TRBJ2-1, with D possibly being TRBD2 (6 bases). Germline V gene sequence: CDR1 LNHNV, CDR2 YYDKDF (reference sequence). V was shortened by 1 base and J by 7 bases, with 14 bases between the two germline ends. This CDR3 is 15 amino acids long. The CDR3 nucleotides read TGTGCCACCAGCAGAGTGGGTCCGGGACTGAATGAGCAGTTCTTC. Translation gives CATSRVGPGLNEQFF.

The CDR3 DNA follows: TGCAGCGTTGGGTCAGGGGTTGAAAAACTGTTTTTT. Protein product: CSVGSGVEKLFF. The chain links TRBV29-1 to TRBJ1-4, with D perhaps TRBD1 (6 bases). The CDR3 consists of 12 residues. Germline V lookup: CDR1 SQVTM, CDR2 ANQGSEA. V was shortened by 4 bases and J by 7 bases, with 10 bases between the two germline ends.

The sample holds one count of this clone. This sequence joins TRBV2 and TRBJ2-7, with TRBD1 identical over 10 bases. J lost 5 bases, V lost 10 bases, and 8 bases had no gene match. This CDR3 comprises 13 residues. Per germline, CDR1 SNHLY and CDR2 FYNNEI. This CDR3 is CAIQDRGVDEQYF. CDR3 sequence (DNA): TGTGCCATCCAGGACAGGGGGGTGGACGAGCAGTACTTC.

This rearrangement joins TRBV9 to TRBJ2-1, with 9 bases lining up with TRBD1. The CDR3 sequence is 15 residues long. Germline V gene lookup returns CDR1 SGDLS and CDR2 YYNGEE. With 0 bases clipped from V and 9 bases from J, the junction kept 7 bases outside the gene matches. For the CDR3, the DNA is TGTGCCAGCAGCGTAGACAGGGGGCTTCTGGGTGAGCAGTTCTTC. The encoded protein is CASSVDRGLLGEQFF.

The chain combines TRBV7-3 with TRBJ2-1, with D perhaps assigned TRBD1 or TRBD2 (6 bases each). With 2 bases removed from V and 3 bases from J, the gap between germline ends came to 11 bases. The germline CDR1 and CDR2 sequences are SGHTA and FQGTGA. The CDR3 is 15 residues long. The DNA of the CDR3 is TGTGCCAGCAGCTTATCCGGGGGCGACTACAATGAGCAGTTCTTC. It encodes CASSLSGGDYNEQFF. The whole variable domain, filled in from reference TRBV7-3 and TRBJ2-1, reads GAGVSQTPSNKVTEKGKYVELRCDPISGHTALYWYRQSLGQGPEFLIYFQGTGAADDSGLPNDRFFAVRPEGSVSTLKIQRTERGDSAVYLCASSLSGGDYNEQFFGPGTRLTVL.

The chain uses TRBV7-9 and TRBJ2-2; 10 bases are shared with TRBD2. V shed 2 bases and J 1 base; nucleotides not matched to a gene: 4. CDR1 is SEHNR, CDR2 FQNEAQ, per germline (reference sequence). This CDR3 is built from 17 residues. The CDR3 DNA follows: TGTGCCAGCAGCTTAAAAGGGACTAGCGTGAACACCGGGGAGCTGTTTTTT. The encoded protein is CASSLKGTSVNTGELFF.

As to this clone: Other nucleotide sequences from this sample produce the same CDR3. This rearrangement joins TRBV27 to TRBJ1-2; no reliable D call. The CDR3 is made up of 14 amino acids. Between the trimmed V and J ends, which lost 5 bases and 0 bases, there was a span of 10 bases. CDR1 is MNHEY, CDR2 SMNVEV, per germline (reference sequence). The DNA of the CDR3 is TGTGCCAGCAGTCTGACCGGTTCTAACTATGGCTACACCTTC. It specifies CASSLTGSNYGYTF.

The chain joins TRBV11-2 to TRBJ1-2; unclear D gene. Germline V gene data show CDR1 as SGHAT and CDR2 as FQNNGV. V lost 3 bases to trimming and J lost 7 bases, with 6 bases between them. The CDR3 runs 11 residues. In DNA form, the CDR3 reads TGTGCCAGCAGCTTGCGGGGTGGCTACACCTTC. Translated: CASSLRGGYTF.

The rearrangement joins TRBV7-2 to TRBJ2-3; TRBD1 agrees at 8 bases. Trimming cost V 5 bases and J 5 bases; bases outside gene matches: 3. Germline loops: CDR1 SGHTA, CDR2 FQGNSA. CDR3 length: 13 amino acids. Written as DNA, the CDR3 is TGTGCCAGCAGCCCGACAGGGGTAGATACGCAGTATTTT. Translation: CASSPTGVDTQYF.

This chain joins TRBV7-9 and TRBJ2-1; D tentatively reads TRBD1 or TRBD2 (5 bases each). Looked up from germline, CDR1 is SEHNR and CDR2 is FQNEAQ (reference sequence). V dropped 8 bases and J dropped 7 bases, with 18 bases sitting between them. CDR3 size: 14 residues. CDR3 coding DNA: TGTGCCAGCGGGGGTCGTCCAGTTACAAATGAGCAGTTCTTC. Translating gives CASGGRPVTNEQFF.

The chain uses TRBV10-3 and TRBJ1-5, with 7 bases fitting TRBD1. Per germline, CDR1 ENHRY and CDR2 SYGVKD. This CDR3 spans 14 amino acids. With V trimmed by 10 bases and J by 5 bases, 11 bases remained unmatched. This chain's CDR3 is CATYLRGGYQPQHF. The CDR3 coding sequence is TGTGCCACCTACCTCAGGGGGGGGTATCAGCCCCAGCATTTT.

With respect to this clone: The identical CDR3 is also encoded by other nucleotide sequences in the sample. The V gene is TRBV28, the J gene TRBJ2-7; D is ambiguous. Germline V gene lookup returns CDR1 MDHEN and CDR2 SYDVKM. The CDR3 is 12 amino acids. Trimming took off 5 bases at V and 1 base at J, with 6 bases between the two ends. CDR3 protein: CASSDPSYEQYF. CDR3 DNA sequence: TGTGCCAGCAGTGACCCATCCTACGAGCAGTACTTC.

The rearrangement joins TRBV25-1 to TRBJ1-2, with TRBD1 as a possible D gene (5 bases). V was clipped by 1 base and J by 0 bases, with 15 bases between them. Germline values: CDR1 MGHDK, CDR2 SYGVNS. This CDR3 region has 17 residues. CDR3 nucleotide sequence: TGTGCCAGCAGTGAATCATTGGGGCTAAGATCTAACTATGGCTACACCTTC. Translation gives CASSESLGLRSNYGYTF.

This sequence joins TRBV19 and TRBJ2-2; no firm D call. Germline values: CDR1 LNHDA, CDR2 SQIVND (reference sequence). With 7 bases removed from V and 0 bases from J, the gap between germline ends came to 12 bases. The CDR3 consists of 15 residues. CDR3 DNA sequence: TGTGCCAGTACGGATGGCAGGCCGAACACCGGGGAGCTGTTTTTT. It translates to CASTDGRPNTGELFF.

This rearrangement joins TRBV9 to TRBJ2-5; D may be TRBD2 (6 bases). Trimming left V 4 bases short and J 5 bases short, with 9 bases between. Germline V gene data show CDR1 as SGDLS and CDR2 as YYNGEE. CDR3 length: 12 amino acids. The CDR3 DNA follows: TGTGCCAGCAGCTCCCGGGGGGAGACCCAGTACTTC. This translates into CASSSRGETQYF.

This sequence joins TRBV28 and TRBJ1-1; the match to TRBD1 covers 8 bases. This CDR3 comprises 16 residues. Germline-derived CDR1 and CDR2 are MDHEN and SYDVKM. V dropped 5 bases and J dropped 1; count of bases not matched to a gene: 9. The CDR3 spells CASSMSRGRPNTEAFF. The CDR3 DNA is TGTGCCAGCAGTATGTCCAGGGGGCGCCCGAACACTGAAGCTTTCTTT.

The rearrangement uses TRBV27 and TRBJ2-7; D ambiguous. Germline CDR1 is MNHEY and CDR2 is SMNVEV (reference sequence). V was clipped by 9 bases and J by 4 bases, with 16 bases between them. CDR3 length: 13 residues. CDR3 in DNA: TGTGCCAGTTTGTCGGCGGAACATTACGAGCAGTACTTC. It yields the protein CASLSAEHYEQYF.

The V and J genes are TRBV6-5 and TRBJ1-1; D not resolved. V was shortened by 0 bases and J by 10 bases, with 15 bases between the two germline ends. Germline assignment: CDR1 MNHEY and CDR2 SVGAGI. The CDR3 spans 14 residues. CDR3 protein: CASSYSVLTEGAFF. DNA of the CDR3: TGTGCCAGCAGTTACTCGGTCTTAACCGAGGGAGCTTTCTTT.